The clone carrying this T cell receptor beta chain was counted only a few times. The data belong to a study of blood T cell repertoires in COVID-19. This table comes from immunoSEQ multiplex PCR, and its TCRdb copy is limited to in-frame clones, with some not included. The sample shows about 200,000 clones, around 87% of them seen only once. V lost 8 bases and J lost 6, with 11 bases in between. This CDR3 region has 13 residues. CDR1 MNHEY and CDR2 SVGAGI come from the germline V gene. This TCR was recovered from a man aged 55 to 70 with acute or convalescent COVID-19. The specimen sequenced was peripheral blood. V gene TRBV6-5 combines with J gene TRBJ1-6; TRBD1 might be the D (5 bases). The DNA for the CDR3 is TGTGCCAGCTCACGGCAGGGTAATTCACCCCTCCACTTT. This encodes CASSRQGNSPLHF.